This T cell receptor beta chain was retrieved from a study of CD8+ T cells in alopecia areata. Study-level points and caveats: Higher clonality was seen in lesional scalp than in normal scalp, especially in alopecia totalis/universalis.

Treatment here: oral pan-JAK inhibitor, 5-10 mg twice daily. The CDR3 is made up of 16 amino acids. V was cut by 5 bases and J by 0 bases, with 14 bases left in between. The germline CDR1 and CDR2 sequences are SGHTA and FQGNSA. Sequencing used cDNA as its template, made by extracting RNA and reverse transcribing it. Sequencing was performed with immunoSEQ multiplex PCR; in TCRdb, only in-frame clones are kept and a portion is missing. Of around 200,000 clones in the sample, over 60% were seen once. As for this clone: Its antigen is currently unknown.

This sample comprised CD4+ T cells sorted from blood, obtained at week 4, from a patient treated with tofacitinib. The sequence derives from a human donor with alopecia areata. This chain connects TRBV7-2 to TRBJ2-1; unclear D gene. CDR3 nucleotides: TGTGCCAGCAGCCCTATTCAGCTTATCTCCTACAATGAGCAGTTCTTC. The encoded protein is CASSPIQLISYNEQFF.